The sequence of this T cell receptor (beta chain) was determined in a study of beta chain features in type 1 diabetes. General study results and limits: Patients' naive, central memory and regulatory TCRB repertoires appeared more alike than those of healthy donors.

This clone was seen a few times. What it binds is unknown. Trimming left V 5 bases short and J 0 bases short, with 20 bases between. Germline CDR1 is SQVTM and CDR2 is ANQGSEA. This CDR3 spans 17 amino acids. Of the isolated RNA, all was reverse transcribed, and so the sequenced material was expressed TCRB transcripts. Assay used: immunoSEQ multiplex PCR; TCRdb lists only in-frame clones, some missing. The sample shows about 360,000 clones, around an eighth of them seen only once. Sequences were obtained from naive CD4+ T cells from blood. The rearrangement uses TRBV29-1 and TRBJ2-1; possibly TRBD1 for D (5 bases). The sequence derives from a man aged 18 to 30 in good health. In DNA form, the CDR3 reads TGCAGCGTTCCCTTAAGAAGGGGTCCGAGCTCCTACAATGAGCAGTTCTTC. Translation: CSVPLRRGPSSYNEQFF.